This TCR beta chain comes out of a study of siplizumab effects on memory and regulatory T cells. Notes on the study in general: There appeared to be greater diversity in naive T cells than in memory cells, and naive T cells seemed major contributors to the alloresponse. Assignment of a naive or memory phenotype failed for roughly 80-95% of the proliferating CD4+ or CD8+ clones.

About this clone itself: Its antigen is undetermined.

CDR3 length equals 13 residues. V gave up 3 bases and J gave up 4 bases, with 9 bases separating them. Germline CDR1 reads SGHTA; CDR2 reads FQGNSA. For every sample, some 10^5 TCR templates were assayed. Sequencing used immunoSEQ multiplex PCR; TCRdb keeps in-frame clones, though not all of them. The profile covers 100,000 to 110,000 clones, with 85% to 95% appearing a single time and roughly 1.4% taken by the ten largest. The clonotype originates from a human donor in good health. Sequences were obtained from non-Treg CD4+ T cells sorted from blood. This rearrangement joins TRBV7-2 to TRBJ1-2, with D unresolved. CDR3 region: CASSLQYSYGYTF. CDR3 in DNA: TGTGCCAGCAGCTTGCAGTATTCCTATGGCTACACCTTC.